Each of the 8 T cell receptor beta chains below was sequenced from the same sample in a study of blood T cell repertoires in COVID-19. The repertoire was sequenced with immunoSEQ multiplex PCR; TCRdb's copy has only in-frame clones and lacks some. The data hold roughly 93,000 clones, with 80% to 90% observed a single time. Sequenced input: peripheral blood. Source of these receptors: a man in his forties or fifties with acute or convalescent COVID-19.

A single count supports this clone. V gene TRBV3-1 (or the pseudogene TRBV3-2) combines with J gene TRBJ1-1; weak D call: TRBD1 (6 bases). The CDR3 is made up of 11 amino acids. With 6 bases removed from V and 11 bases from J, the gap between germline ends came to 13 bases. Germline-derived CDR1 and CDR2 are LGHDT and YNNKEL (reference sequence). The CDR3 coding sequence is TGTGCCAGCAGAACGGGGGGGGCGGCTTTCTTT. Translated, it gives CASRTGGAAFF.

V and J are TRBV20-1 and TRBJ1-3, with D unresolved. This CDR3 region has 11 residues. Germline lookup yields CDR1 DFQATT and CDR2 SNEGSKA (reference sequence). Trimming cost V 6 bases and J 0 bases, with 3 bases left between them. CDR3 sequence reads: CSAYSGNTIYF. CDR3 in DNA: TGCAGTGCCTACTCTGGAAACACCATATATTTT.

This chain connects TRBV3-1 (or the pseudogene TRBV3-2) to TRBJ2-1, with D possibly being TRBD2 (5 bases). This CDR3 is 17 amino acids long. Trimming removed 4 bases from V and 8 bases from J, with 24 bases in between. Germline assignment: CDR1 LGHDT and CDR2 YNNKEL (reference sequence). The CDR3 protein is CASSRARVWSEGDEQFF. DNA of the CDR3: TGTGCCAGCAGCCGGGCTCGAGTTTGGTCCGAGGGCGATGAGCAGTTCTTC.

V and J are TRBV5-1 and TRBJ1-1; 7 positions match TRBD1. From germline, CDR1 is SGHRS and CDR2 YFSETQ. This CDR3 contains 14 residues. Unmatched junction bases numbered 9, after V lost 4 bases and J lost 6 bases. CDR3 nucleotide sequence: TGCGCCAGCAGCCAGGGTACTACAGGGGCTGAAGCTTTCTTT. Translated: CASSQGTTGAEAFF.

The gene calls are TRBV19 and TRBJ2-2, with a tentative D call TRBD2 (5 bases). The CDR3 runs 15 residues. Trimming stripped 8 bases from V and 3 bases from J, with 16 bases between. CDR1 is LNHDA and CDR2 is SQIVND in the germline V gene (reference sequence). CDR3 nucleotides: TGTGCCAGTTGTTTGAGGGTTGGGTACACCGGGGAGCTGTTTTTT. It encodes CASCLRVGYTGELFF.

The chain carries TRBV5-6 and TRBJ1-5; D perhaps matches TRBD1 (5 bases). V was pared by 4 bases and J by 3 bases, with 14 bases between. The CDR3 consists of 15 residues. Germline V gene sequence: CDR1 SGHDT, CDR2 YYEEEE. The DNA of the CDR3 is TGTGCCAGCAGCCAAGCGGGACTTGCCAATCAGCCCCAGCATTTT. Residues: CASSQAGLANQPQHF.

This chain joins TRBV6-6 and TRBJ2-7; D is perhaps TRBD2 (7 bases). Germline loops: CDR1 MNHNY, CDR2 SVGAGI (reference sequence). The CDR3 runs to 13 residues. V dropped 8 bases and J dropped 6 bases, with 17 bases sitting between them. In nucleotides, the CDR3 is TGTGCCAGCGTTGTAAGGGGGGGCGGCGAGCAGTACGTC. Its protein product is CASVVRGGGEQYV.

Only one count was recorded for this clone. The chain links TRBV20-1 to TRBJ2-5; 13 bases fit TRBD2. The CDR3 has 16 amino acids. CDR1 and CDR2 (germline): DFQATT, SNEGSKA (reference sequence). V was clipped by 3 bases and J by 5 bases; unmatched bases: 9. The CDR3 loop is CSASPRLAGGGETQYF. Written as DNA, the CDR3 is TGCAGTGCTAGTCCCCGACTAGCGGGGGGCGGGGAGACCCAGTACTTC.